These 25 T cell receptor beta chains originate from one sample sequenced in a study of early T cells in non-severe SARS-CoV-2 infection. In TCRdb, the 5' RACE reads were re-called with MiXCR into one record per CDR3 protein. The table shows roughly 75,000 distinct CDR3 sequences, with 7.5% to 10% occurring only once. The sequenced material came from whole blood. The receptors originated from an adult who was a healthcare worker with PCR-confirmed SARS-CoV-2 infection or an uninfected control (not recorded which).

The rearrangement uses TRBV25-1 and TRBJ2-2, with D possibly matching TRBD1 (5 bases). The germline V gene has CDR1 MGHDK and CDR2 SYGVNS. V was pared by 8 bases and J by 4 bases, with 14 bases between. This CDR3 spans 14 amino acids. CDR3 loop: CASQQQGSTGELFF. The DNA for the CDR3 is TGTGCCAGCCAACAGCAGGGTTCCACCGGGGAGCTGTTTTTT.

V usage is TRBV5-5 and J usage is TRBJ2-5; TRBD2 matches at 10 bases. V lost 2 bases to trimming and J lost 5 bases; unmatched junction nucleotides: 0. This CDR3 has 13 amino acids. Per germline, CDR1 SGHKS and CDR2 YYEKEE (reference sequence). CDR3 sequence reads: CASSLAGGETQYF. CDR3 bases: TGTGCCAGCAGCTTAGCGGGAGGGGAGACCCAGTACTTC. The full variable domain, with the rest looked up from reference TRBV5-5 and TRBJ2-5, is DAGVTQSPTHLIKTRGQQVTLRCSPISGHKSVSWYQQVLGQGPQFIFQYYEKEERGRGNFPDRFSARQFPNYSSELNVNALLLGDSALYLCASSLAGGETQYFGPGTRLLVL.

This clonotype appeared many times. V is TRBV5-6 and J is TRBJ2-6, with unresolved D. V was shortened by 0 bases and J by 0 bases, with 13 bases between the two germline ends. Per the germline V gene, CDR1 is SGHDT and CDR2 is YYEEEE. The CDR3 spans 18 residues. For the CDR3, the DNA is TGTGCCAGCAGCTTGGGTCAGGTCAGACTCTCTGGGGCCAACGTCCTGACTTTC. This encodes CASSLGQVRLSGANVLTF.

The chain is built from TRBV9 and TRBJ2-3; D could derive from TRBD1 or TRBD2 (5 bases each). This CDR3 has 12 amino acids. CDR1 SGDLS and CDR2 YYNGEE come from the germline V gene. V lost 2 bases to trimming and J lost 5 bases, with 6 bases between them. CDR3 sequence (DNA): TGTGCCAGCAGCGTGGGGGAAGATACGCAGTATTTT. This encodes CASSVGEDTQYF.

This clonotype has a count of ten or more. V is TRBV27 and J is TRBJ2-5; the D is unclear. This CDR3 has 12 amino acids. Looked up from germline, CDR1 is MNHEY and CDR2 is SMNVEV (reference sequence). V shed 6 bases and J shed 9 bases, with 14 bases lying between them. The CDR3 sequence is CASSSLYGAQYF. For the CDR3, the DNA is TGTGCCAGCAGCTCACTTTATGGAGCCCAGTACTTC.

In its sample, this clonotype was seen many times. The chain uses TRBV27 and TRBJ1-1; D unclear. Trimming left V 4 bases short and J 3 bases short, with 15 bases between. This CDR3 contains 15 residues. The germline CDR1 and CDR2 sequences are MNHEY and SMNVEV (reference sequence). CDR3 coding DNA: TGTGCCAGCAGTTCTACCACGACGGCGCACACTGAAGCTTTCTTT. Translated: CASSSTTTAHTEAFF.

This clonotype was found a few times. The CDR3 loop is CSASVGNTEAFF. For the CDR3, the DNA is TGCAGTGCTAGTGTCGGCAACACTGAAGCTTTCTTT. The chain joins TRBV20-1 to TRBJ1-1; D not resolved. The germline CDR1 and CDR2 sequences are DFQATT and SNEGSKA (reference sequence). The CDR3 runs to 12 residues. V dropped 3 bases and J dropped 2 bases, with 7 bases sitting between them.

In this sample, this clonotype turned up many times. The chain is built from TRBV7-9 and TRBJ2-5; D gene uncertain. Germline V gene sequence: CDR1 SEHNR, CDR2 FQNEAQ (reference sequence). V gave up 5 bases and J gave up 2 bases, with 6 bases separating them. This CDR3 is 12 amino acids long. CDR3 sequence reads: CASSDLQETQYF. The CDR3 DNA reads TGTGCCAGCAGCGACTTACAAGAGACCCAGTACTTC.

This clonotype was picked up many times. V gene TRBV3-1 combines with J gene TRBJ2-3; 7 bases fit TRBD2. The CDR3 loop spans 15 amino acids. V shed 7 bases and J 4 bases; nucleotides not matched to a gene: 11. Germline V CDR1 and CDR2: LGHDT, YNNKEL (reference sequence). For the CDR3, the DNA is TGTGCCAGCAACAATGGACTAGGAGAAGCAGATACGCAGTATTTT. It codes for CASNNGLGEADTQYF.

This clonotype was detected many times. The gene calls are TRBV10-3 and TRBJ2-2, with D maybe TRBD2 (5 bases). Trimming cost V 10 bases and J 0 bases, with 12 bases left between them. The germline V gene encodes CDR1 ENHRY and CDR2 SYGVKD. The CDR3 covers 14 residues. CDR3 in amino acids: CATRADPNTGELFF. For the CDR3, the DNA is TGTGCCACCCGAGCGGACCCGAACACCGGGGAGCTGTTTTTT.

The genes are TRBV5-1 and TRBJ2-2; possible D gene TRBD2, 5 bases. Trimming removed 0 bases from V and 4 bases from J, with 10 bases in between. There are 15 residues in the CDR3. In germline, CDR1 is SGHRS, CDR2 YFSETQ. As DNA, the CDR3 is TGCGCCAGCAGCTTGGTACTAGTCCCCACCGGGGAGCTGTTTTTT. This encodes CASSLVLVPTGELFF.

This clonotype was seen a handful of times. This sequence joins TRBV28 and TRBJ2-3; unclear D gene. Germline V gene lookup returns CDR1 MDHEN and CDR2 SYDVKM. Trimming removed 5 bases from V and 0 bases from J, with 12 bases in between. The CDR3 sequence is 15 residues long. Here the CDR3 reads CASSPFATSTDTQYF. CDR3 sequence (DNA): TGTGCCAGCAGTCCCTTCGCCACTAGCACAGATACGCAGTATTTT. Using reference TRBV28 and TRBJ2-3 for the parts outside the CDR3, the full variable domain is DVKVTQSSRYLVKRTGEKVFLECVQDMDHENMFWYRQDPGLGLRLIYFSYDVKMKEKGDIPEGYSVSREKKERFSLILESASTNQTSMYLCASSPFATSTDTQYFGPGTRLTVL.

This sequence joins TRBV10-3 and TRBJ2-3; D remains ambiguous. V was cut by 2 bases and J by 4 bases, with 13 bases left in between. Germline CDR1 is ENHRY and CDR2 is SYGVKD. This CDR3 contains 15 residues. The CDR3 spells CAISEPSENADTQYF. CDR3 bases: TGTGCCATCAGTGAGCCGAGCGAGAACGCAGATACGCAGTATTTT.

The chain is built from TRBV7-2 and TRBJ2-2, with D perhaps matching TRBD2 (5 bases). CDR3 length: 13 amino acids. Between the trimmed V and J ends, which lost 5 bases and 7 bases, there was a span of 11 bases. Germline assignment: CDR1 SGHTA and CDR2 FQGNSA. This chain's CDR3 is CASSPMGSGELFF. The CDR3 coding sequence is TGTGCCAGCAGCCCTATGGGGAGCGGGGAGCTGTTTTTT.

This clonotype was observed many times. The chain couples TRBV7-9 to TRBJ1-4, with a tentative D call TRBD1 (5 bases). In germline, CDR1 is SEHNR, CDR2 FQNEAQ (reference sequence). Deletions cut 5 bases from V and 0 bases from J, with 7 bases between. This CDR3 comprises 14 residues. The CDR3: CASSRGTTNEKLFF. The CDR3 DNA sequence: TGTGCCAGCAGCCGGGGGACAACTAATGAAAAACTGTTTTTT.

This clonotype was seen ten or more times. The chain couples TRBV12-3 or TRBV12-4 to TRBJ2-1; 14 bases fit TRBD2. The CDR3 is made up of 18 amino acids. J lost 9 bases, V lost 7 bases, and 17 bases had no gene match. The CDR3: CASTLGLAGASPPGEQFF. The CDR3 nucleotides are TGTGCCAGCACCCTGGGACTAGCGGGAGCCTCTCCCCCTGGTGAGCAGTTCTTC.

The sample holds a few counts of this clonotype. The chain joins TRBV7-2 to TRBJ2-5; weak D call: TRBD2 (7 bases). The V and J ends lost 8 bases and 2 bases respectively, with 15 bases between them. CDR1 SGHTA and CDR2 FQGNSA come from the germline V gene. The CDR3 consists of 14 residues. The CDR3 nucleotides read TGTGCCAGCGGGGGCGGGGGCCTTCAAGAGACCCAGTACTTC. Its protein is CASGGGGLQETQYF.

V and J are TRBV4-2 and TRBJ2-5; D gene ambiguous. The V gene lost 2 bases and the J gene lost 5 bases, with 9 bases spanning the gap. This CDR3 is built from 13 residues. The germline gives CDR1 LGHNA, CDR2 YNFKEQ. Here the CDR3 DNA reads TGTGCCAGCAGCCAAATCCCCGGGGAGACCCAGTACTTC. This gives the protein CASSQIPGETQYF.

This clonotype was counted many times. This rearrangement joins TRBV3-1 to TRBJ2-5; perhaps D is TRBD1 or TRBD2 (5 bases each). Between the trimmed V and J ends, which lost 1 base and 8 bases, there was a span of 14 bases. CDR1 is LGHDT, CDR2 YNNKEL, per germline (reference sequence). The CDR3 consists of 14 residues. Written as DNA, the CDR3 is TGTGCCAGCAGCCAAGGGGACGCCGCAGGTACCCAGTACTTC. Amino acids: CASSQGDAAGTQYF.

This clonotype occurred a few times. V usage is TRBV27 and J usage is TRBJ1-1; D is unclear. Trimming left V 8 bases short and J 7 bases short, with 14 bases between. CDR1 is MNHEY and CDR2 is SMNVEV in the germline V gene (reference sequence). This CDR3 spans 12 amino acids. The DNA of the CDR3 is TGTGCCAGCCGAGACCACCCGGGTGAAGCTTTCTTT. Amino acid sequence: CASRDHPGEAFF.

This clonotype occurred many times. CDR3 DNA sequence: TGTGCCAGCAAGGAACTCACCGGGGAGCTGTTTTTT. Its translation is CASKELTGELFF. The chain is built from TRBV6-9 and TRBJ2-2; the D is unclear. Germline V gene data show CDR1 as MNHGY and CDR2 as SVAAGI. Trimming took off 7 bases at V and 4 bases at J, with 7 bases between the two ends. This CDR3 spans 12 amino acids.

Ten or more counts support this clonotype. Here the CDR3 reads CASSHSWGNIQYF. Here the CDR3 DNA reads TGTGCCAGCAGCCATTCTTGGGGAAACATTCAGTACTTC. This chain connects TRBV14 to TRBJ2-4; D not certain. The CDR3 extends over 13 amino acids. V shed 3 bases and J shed 6 bases, with 9 bases lying between them. CDR1 and CDR2 (germline): SGHDN, FVKESK.

In its sample, this clonotype was seen a few times. The chain recombines TRBV5-1 with TRBJ1-1; TRBD1 is a possible D gene (6 bases). V lost 6 bases and J lost 0, with 9 bases in between. The germline gives CDR1 SGHRS, CDR2 YFSETQ. This CDR3 has 13 amino acids. CDR3 residues: CASTTGMNTEAFF. CDR3 nucleotides: TGCGCCAGCACCACAGGGATGAACACTGAAGCTTTCTTT.

V usage is TRBV11-1 and J usage is TRBJ2-7, with unresolved D. Germline values: CDR1 SGHAT, CDR2 FQDESV (reference sequence). V gave up 11 bases and J gave up 0 bases, with 11 bases separating them. The length of the CDR3 is 12 residues. The CDR3 loop reads CASAPSSYEQYF. The CDR3 nucleotides read TGTGCCTCAGCCCCGAGCTCCTACGAGCAGTACTTC.

Many counts were recorded for this clonotype. The chain's CDR3 is CASSLEIGRTPLHF. CDR3 DNA: TGTGCCAGCAGCTTAGAGATAGGGAGGACACCCCTCCACTTT. The chain combines TRBV7-2 with TRBJ1-6; D is undetermined. V was cut by 1 base and J by 11 bases, with 12 bases left in between. This CDR3 contains 14 residues. The germline V gene encodes CDR1 SGHTA and CDR2 FQGNSA.